This T cell receptor beta chain was captured by sequencing in a study of blood T cell repertoires in COVID-19. Study as a whole: Acute and convalescent COVID-19 specimens originated in the United States, Italy and Spain. T cells, B-cell-depleted T cells, or PBMCs provided the cDNA or gDNA that served as material.

Per the study methods: Estimation of nucleated cell counts was performed using reference gene primer amplification. Only in-frame clones appear in the TCRdb table, and some are missing; sequencing was by immunoSEQ multiplex PCR. The V and J calls and clone size are taken from that table; D and trimming were inferred from the DNA. Seen here are around 170,000 clones, roughly 80% observed once, and the top ten hold 5.5% to 7.5%. The V gene's germline CDR1 is SGHRS and CDR2 YFSETQ. V lost 0 bases, J lost 0 bases, and 2 bases stayed unmatched. There are 15 residues in the CDR3. The chain is built from TRBV5-1 and TRBJ2-5; 7 positions match TRBD2. This TCR was sampled from a woman aged 40 to 55 with acute or convalescent COVID-19. Sequenced: peripheral blood. The CDR3 protein is CASSLGSGHQETQYF. As DNA, the CDR3 is TGCGCCAGCAGCTTGGGTAGCGGGCACCAAGAGACCCAGTACTTC.